This TCR beta chain was found in a study of Ad26.COV2.S vaccination and SARS-CoV-2 variants. Overall study context: Recipients of Ad26.COV2.S got it intramuscularly, once or twice 56 days apart. Whole-study results and caveats: After vaccination, substantial breadth of spike-specific CD8+ and CD4+ responses was reported. Recipients of either vaccine or placebo displayed similar breadth of non-spike TCRs.

Method: immunoSEQ multiplex PCR; TCRdb's copy keeps in-frame clones and lacks some. This sample has about 250,000 clones; around 87% occur once, and the top ten carry about 3.6%. Concerning this clone itself: Its matching antigen is unknown.

The treatment here: 15 to 20 received Ad26.COV2.S at low or high dose, single or two shots; about 5 received placebo; per-sample allocation not given. The investigators took samples on day 63 after the first vaccine or placebo injection. The vaccine delivered Wuhan-strain SARS-CoV-2 spike through an Ad26 vector. The CDR3 length is 12 residues. Trimming took 0 bases from V and 5 from J, leaving 3 bases between them. CDR1 is SGHDT, CDR2 YYEEEE, per germline. This sequence originates from a person between 18 and 65 years old who received the Ad26.COV2.S COVID-19 vaccine or a placebo. Sample: peripheral blood, taken in a trial of Ad26.COV2.S vaccine versus placebo. The chain couples TRBV5-6 to TRBJ1-5; D unclear. The CDR3 spells CASSLGDQPQHF. The CDR3 DNA follows: TGTGCCAGCAGCTTGGGGGATCAGCCCCAGCATTTT.